Below, 7 T cell receptor beta chains from the same sample are listed, as sequenced in a study of blood T cell repertoires in COVID-19. This table comes from immunoSEQ multiplex PCR, and its TCRdb copy is limited to in-frame clones, with some not included. The data contain more than 85,000 clones, approximately 91% of them singletons. Sequences were obtained from peripheral blood. The receptors were sampled from a woman aged 60-70 years with acute or convalescent COVID-19.

The chain has TRBV27 and TRBJ1-1; tentative D call: TRBD1 (5 bases). Trimming removed 1 base at V and 1 base at J, with 10 bases between. CDR1 and CDR2 from the germline V gene are MNHEY and SMNVEV (reference sequence). This CDR3 is 15 amino acids long. The CDR3 sequence is CASSLWGGSNTEAFF. The CDR3 DNA reads as TGTGCCAGCAGTTTATGGGGGGGATCGAACACTGAAGCTTTCTTT.

This clone was recorded a few times. The rearrangement joins TRBV5-5 to TRBJ2-1, with TRBD1 matching over 7 bases. CDR1 is SGHKS and CDR2 is YYEKEE in the germline V gene (reference sequence). V was clipped by 4 bases and J by 2 bases; unmatched bases: 9. This CDR3 region has 16 residues. CDR3 DNA sequence: TGTGCCAGCAGCCCGCGACAGGGAAGCCCCTACAATGAGCAGTTCTTC. Encoded protein: CASSPRQGSPYNEQFF.

The rearrangement uses TRBV28 and TRBJ1-4, with D uncertain. Germline V gene sequence: CDR1 MDHEN, CDR2 SYDVKM. The CDR3 is 15 residues long. V lost 3 bases and J lost 0, with 8 bases in between. The CDR3: CASSFYGATNEKLFF. CDR3 DNA: TGTGCCAGCAGTTTCTACGGAGCAACTAATGAAAAACTGTTTTTT.

The chain employs TRBV3-1 (or the pseudogene TRBV3-2) and TRBJ2-1; D is possibly TRBD2 (6 bases). The CDR3 runs to 15 residues. Germline V gene lookup returns CDR1 LGHDT and CDR2 YNNKEL (reference sequence). The ends were cut back, 4 bases at V and 1 base at J, with 11 bases in the middle. Written as DNA, the CDR3 is TGTGCCAGCAGCCCTAGCGCAGAGTCCTACAATGAGCAGTTCTTC. This gives the protein CASSPSAESYNEQFF.

V is TRBV30 and J is TRBJ1-2, with 12 bases fitting TRBD1. CDR1 is GTSNPN and CDR2 is SVGIG in the germline V gene (reference sequence). The CDR3 is made up of 18 amino acids. V shed 3 bases, J shed 0 bases, and the junction held 11 bases outside the gene matches. CDR3 DNA sequence: TGTGCCTGGAGACCTCCGGGACAGGGGGCTTCAGCTAACTATGGCTACACCTTC. Translation: CAWRPPGQGASANYGYTF.

This clone occurred once. The chain's CDR3 is CASSEPPVQETQYF. CDR3 nucleotide sequence: TGTGCCAGCAGTGAACCACCAGTCCAAGAGACCCAGTACTTC. The chain uses TRBV2 and TRBJ2-5, with D hard to call. The CDR3 consists of 14 residues. The V and J ends lost 2 bases and 1 base respectively, with 8 bases between them. Germline CDR1 reads SNHLY; CDR2 reads FYNNEI.

The chain links TRBV28 to TRBJ2-3, with TRBD2 matching 10 bases. V was clipped by 4 bases and J by 2 bases; unmatched bases: 9. Germline loops: CDR1 MDHEN, CDR2 SYDVKM. This CDR3 has 17 residues. The CDR3 spells CASSSPGLAAFTDTQYF. DNA of the CDR3: TGTGCCAGCAGTTCCCCTGGACTAGCGGCTTTCACAGATACGCAGTATTTT. Variable domain in full (rest from reference TRBV28 and TRBJ2-3): DVKVTQSSRYLVKRTGEKVFLECVQDMDHENMFWYRQDPGLGLRLIYFSYDVKMKEKGDIPEGYSVSREKKERFSLILESASTNQTSMYLCASSSPGLAAFTDTQYFGPGTRLTVL.